A selection of T cell receptor beta chains follows, all from one sample in a study of CD8+ T cells in alopecia areata. This table comes from immunoSEQ multiplex PCR, and its TCRdb copy is limited to in-frame clones, with some not included. The sample has hundreds of thousands of clones, just over 65% seen once. The sequencing used CD4+ T cells sorted from blood, collected between weeks 44 and 45, from a patient treated with tofacitinib. These receptors were obtained from a human donor with alopecia areata. The CDR3 runs from the conserved cysteine through the conserved F or W. A D gene is named only where the DNA matches it firmly. Only part of the rows carry a size: once, few, many, or a class if the clone is expanded.

TGTGCCAGCAGTAACCCACGGGAGGGTGACACCGGGGAGCTGTTTTTT | CASSNPREGDTGELFF | TRBJ2-2 | 16 | NA | TRBD2 | TRBV27
TGTGCCAGCTCTCAACCCATGGATACGCAGTATTTT | CASSQPMDTQYF | TRBJ2-3 | 12 | NA | NA | TRBV18
TGCGCCAGCAGCTACCGACAGGGGTTTGATGAGCAGTTCTTC | CASSYRQGFDEQFF | TRBJ2-1 | 14 | NA | TRBD1 | TRBV5-1
TGCAGTGCTAGAGGGACGTCCGAGCAGTACTTC | CSARGTSEQYF | TRBJ2-7 | 11 | NA | NA | TRBV20-1
TGTGCCAGCAGCCTTAAGAGAATGTACAATGAGCAGTTCTTC | CASSLKRMYNEQFF | TRBJ2-1 | 14 | NA | NA | TRBV21-1
TGCGCCAGCAGCCCGGGAGGGACAGTCACTGAAGCTTTCTTT | CASSPGGTVTEAFF | TRBJ1-1 | 14 | NA | TRBD1 | TRBV5-1
TGCAGCGTTGAATCCCCCGGGGAGCAGTACTTC | CSVESPGEQYF | TRBJ2-7 | 11 | NA | NA | TRBV29-1
TGCAGCGTTGGGGAATCCACAGATACGCAGTATTTT | CSVGESTDTQYF | TRBJ2-3 | 12 | NA | NA | TRBV29-1
TGCAGCGCCGCCGAAAATAATGAAAAACTGTTTTTT | CSAAENNEKLFF | TRBJ1-4 | 12 | few | NA | TRBV29-1
TGTGCCAGCAGTGCTGGGCGGACAGATACGCAGTATTTT | CASSAGRTDTQYF | TRBJ2-3 | 13 | NA | NA | TRBV2
TGTGCCAGCAGTTACTCTTCCACAGGGAGCACTGAAGCTTTCTTT | CASSYSSTGSTEAFF | TRBJ1-1 | 15 | NA | NA | TRBV6-5
TGCGCCAGCAGCCGCACAACAGGGGTGAACACTGAAGCTTTCTTT | CASSRTTGVNTEAFF | TRBJ1-1 | 15 | NA | TRBD1 | TRBV4-3
TGTGCCATCAGGGGACTAGCGGGGAAACCTTACGAGCAGTACTTC | CAIRGLAGKPYEQYF | TRBJ2-7 | 15 | NA | TRBD2 | TRBV10-3
TGTGCCAGCAGCTCCCGGGACGGATATGGCTACACCTTC | CASSSRDGYGYTF | TRBJ1-2 | 13 | NA | NA | TRBV7-2
TGTGCCTGGAGTGTACTGGGTCGGATCTCTGGAAACACCATATATTTT | CAWSVLGRISGNTIYF | TRBJ1-3 | 16 | NA | NA | TRBV30
TGTGCCAGCAGCGTTGAACCTGGGACTGTCCATGGCTACACCTTC | CASSVEPGTVHGYTF | TRBJ1-2 | 15 | NA | NA | TRBV9
TGTGCCAGCAGCCCCCTGATCGGGGGTAACCAAGAGACCCAGTACTTC | CASSPLIGGNQETQYF | TRBJ2-5 | 16 | few | NA | TRBV7-7
TGTGCCAGCAGCTTGGTCTCGAAGGCCAACGTCCTGACTTTC | CASSLVSKANVLTF | TRBJ2-6 | 14 | few | NA | TRBV5-6
TGTGCCAGCCTCCCCGTCGACCGGGACACCGCCGAAGCTTTCTTT | CASLPVDRDTAEAFF | TRBJ1-1 | 15 | NA | NA | TRBV2
TGTGCCAGCAGCTTAGCCCCCAACGTAAATGAGCAGTTCTTC | CASSLAPNVNEQFF | TRBJ2-1 | 14 | NA | NA | TRBV7-9
TGTGCCAGCGGCCAAATTCCGGGACAGGATAAGTTCTTC | CASGQIPGQDKFF | TRBJ2-1 | 13 | NA | TRBD1 | TRBV27
TGCGCCAGCAGCCAAGATACCGCCTATGGCTACACCTTC | CASSQDTAYGYTF | TRBJ1-2 | 13 | few | NA | TRBV4-1
TGCGCCAGCAGCCAAACGGCAGGGAGGCATGGCTACACCTTC | CASSQTAGRHGYTF | TRBJ1-2 | 14 | NA | NA | TRBV4-3
TGCGCCAGCAGCTTGGGACAGAACTATGGCTACACCTTC | CASSLGQNYGYTF | TRBJ1-2 | 13 | NA | NA | TRBV5-1
TGCGCCAGCAGTGAACAGACAGGGGGGCAAGAGACCCAGTACTTC | CASSEQTGGQETQYF | TRBJ2-5 | 15 | medium-sized | TRBD1 | TRBV5-1
TGCAGCGTTGAAGGAAGGAGAAGCTCCTACAATGAGCAGTTCTTC | CSVEGRRSSYNEQFF | TRBJ2-1 | 15 | once | NA | TRBV29-1